What follows is one T cell receptor (beta chain) and its context. In the authors' methods: Amplification with reference gene primers provided the estimates of nucleated cell counts. Repertoires were generated with immunoSEQ multiplex PCR, while TCRdb's copy carries only in-frame clones and drops some. D and trimming were read from the DNA, whereas the V and J calls and clone size are those reported in that table. The data hold roughly 80,000 clones, with about 85% observed a single time. This specimen belongs to a study of blood T cell repertoires in COVID-19. Across the whole study: Acute and convalescent COVID-19 specimens originated in the United States, Italy and Spain. In each case, the material was cDNA or gDNA derived from T cells, B-cell-depleted T cells, or PBMCs.

The sequence was collected from a man in his fifties or sixties with active or convalescent COVID-19. Source material: peripheral blood.

CDR3 bases: TGTGCCAGCAGCTCACTACCAATCGTGGGGAGCGCTGAAGCTTTCTTT. It codes for CASSSLPIVGSAEAFF. The chain links TRBV11-1 to TRBJ1-1; D is ambiguous. V lost 4 bases and J 6 bases, leaving 21 bases between the germline ends. This CDR3 is built from 16 residues. Germline-derived CDR1 and CDR2 are SGHAT and FQDESV (reference sequence).